This T cell receptor (beta chain) was obtained from a study of cytomegalovirus exposure and HLA in healthy donors. Study outcomes and limitations: The study flagged about 150 TCR beta chains as cytomegalovirus-associated. Specificity for CMV antigens was confirmed in vitro for a few of the CMV-associated chains.

Germline V gene sequence: CDR1 MNHEY, CDR2 SMNVEV (reference sequence). The CDR3 length is 15 residues. The V and J ends lost 3 bases and 6 bases, in that order; junction bases with no gene match: 8. Profiled with immunoSEQ multiplex PCR; TCRdb holds only in-frame clones, not every one. The sample holds about 160,000 clones, 75% to 95% seen once. A note on this clone: The antigen remains undetermined.

The roughly 120-subject validation cohort, separate from the approximately 640-subject first cohort, included the donors. The source material was PBMCs. The chain uses TRBV27 and TRBJ2-1, with 7 bases that match TRBD2. The clonotype comes from a woman aged 18 to 35 in good health and CMV-seropositive. CDR3 amino acids: CASSFRGVGGNEQFF. The CDR3 DNA follows: TGTGCCAGCAGTTTTCGGGGGGTGGGCGGCAATGAGCAGTTCTTC.